This TCR beta chain was retrieved from a study of blood T cell repertoires in COVID-19. CDR1 is SGHTA and CDR2 is FQGNSA in the germline V gene. The CDR3 covers 11 residues. V shed 3 bases and J shed 6 bases, with 4 bases lying between them. This clone was detected only a few times. Original analysis: Cell counts per sample came from amplifying reference gene primers. Sequencing was performed with immunoSEQ multiplex PCR; in TCRdb, only in-frame clones are kept and a portion is missing. V, J and clone size are those of that table, while D and trimming were read from the DNA. Among roughly 240,000 clones listed, around 83% were seen once.

The receptor was derived from a man aged 40-49 years who had recovered from COVID-19. The chain has TRBV7-2 and TRBJ2-3; D remains ambiguous. Sequenced: peripheral blood. The CDR3 reads CASSLRDTQYF. The CDR3 DNA reads as TGTGCCAGCAGCTTGCGGGATACGCAGTATTTT.